These 4 T cell receptor beta chains were sequenced from one sample in a study of blood T cell repertoires in COVID-19. The data were produced by immunoSEQ multiplex PCR, yet TCRdb's version contains in-frame clones alone and is incomplete. The data contain under 350,000 clones, about nine tenths of them seen just once; the ten biggest clones take up 2.6%. Sample: PBMCs or T cells enriched from blood (not recorded which). The receptors come from a man aged 55 to 70 who had recovered from COVID-19.

The rearrangement links TRBV29-1 to TRBJ2-1; 7 bases line up with TRBD2. Germline CDR1 is SQVTM and CDR2 is ANQGSEA. With 6 bases clipped from V and 4 bases from J, the junction kept 6 bases outside the gene matches. This CDR3 has 13 residues. The CDR3 loop reads CSVGGGDYNEQFF. The DNA of the CDR3 is TGCAGCGTGGGGGGAGGGGATTACAATGAGCAGTTCTTC.

This rearrangement joins TRBV18 to TRBJ2-1, with 10 positions matching TRBD2. This CDR3 has 16 amino acids. CDR1 is KGHSH and CDR2 is LQKENI in the germline V gene. The junction had 6 bases not matched to a gene; V was cut back by 3 bases and J by 4 bases. The CDR3 loop reads CASSPPSGGIYNEQFF. CDR3 DNA sequence: TGTGCCAGCTCACCTCCTAGCGGGGGTATATACAATGAGCAGTTCTTC.

This chain joins TRBV6-5 and TRBJ2-3, with a possible D match to TRBD2 (5 bases). V was cut by 2 bases and J by 11 bases, with 14 bases left in between. CDR3 size: 13 residues. Germline values: CDR1 MNHEY, CDR2 SVGAGI. The CDR3 here is CASSYEGKRKQYF. The CDR3 region has the DNA TGTGCCAGCAGTTACGAGGGAAAAAGGAAGCAGTATTTT.

V gene TRBV6-5 combines with J gene TRBJ1-1; a possible D gene is TRBD1 (6 bases). The CDR3 is 16 residues long. CDR1 is MNHEY and CDR2 is SVGAGI in the germline V gene. Trimming pared 2 bases from V and 6 bases from J, leaving 19 bases between. CDR3 bases: TGTGCCAGCAGTTACGCCAATAGGCCACCAGGGGCTGAAGCTTTCTTT. Translating gives CASSYANRPPGAEAFF.